This T cell receptor beta chain was captured by sequencing in a study of identical twins. A universal primer site was added by template switching, and unique molecular identifiers were carried by the cDNA. TCRdb recomputed calls from the 5' RACE reads with MiXCR, one row per CDR3 protein. This sample has about 690,000 distinct CDR3 sequences, with 6% to 6.5% found just once. This clonotype was recorded many times. Its antigen is undetermined. Findings and limits, study-wide: High-abundance cord blood beta clonotypes had fewer insertions; memory repertoires showed none. Modelling approaches yielded underestimates of out-of-frame TCR alpha sharing between monozygotic twins. Twins' excess sharing was less marked for out-of-frame beta sequences.

Germline CDR1 is WSHSY and CDR2 is SAAADI. Trimming cost V 6 bases and J 0 bases, with 14 bases left between them. The CDR3 has 15 residues. The J gene is TRBJ1-1, the V gene TRBV10-2; D unclear. Material: naive T cells sorted from blood. This clonotype originated in a man aged 18 to 29 in good health. The CDR3 spells CASRAPTEMNTEAFF. In nucleotides, the CDR3 is TGCGCCAGCAGAGCCCCGACCGAAATGAACACTGAAGCTTTCTTT.